A selection of T cell receptor beta chains follows, all from one sample in a study of response to subunit inactivated influenza vaccine. TCRdb re-analysed the RT-PCR reads in MiXCR, keeping a single row per CDR3 protein. The table records approximately 530,000 distinct CDR3 sequences, 10% to 15% of them present only once. The material was PBMCs from blood, obtained 40 to 50 days after vaccination. These receptors all come from a man in his forties or fifties who received an inactivated influenza vaccine. Each CDR3 is given with its conserved first and last residue. The D gene is left open where the match is weak. Size is stated for part of the rows, as once, few or many counts, or as a class when the clone is expanded.

NA	TRBD2	TRBV12-3/TRBV12-4	TRBJ2-1	TGTGCCAGCAGCCGGGGGGGTGCCCAGTTCTTC	CASSRGGAQFF
NA	NA	TRBV28	TRBJ2-1	TGTGCCACCGGAAGGGCGGATGAGCAGTTCTTC	CATGRADEQFF
few	TRBD2	TRBV4-3	TRBJ2-1	TGCGCCAGCAGCCAAGGCGCTAGCGGGCAGTACAATGAGCAGTTCTTC	CASSQGASGQYNEQFF
NA	TRBD1	TRBV27	TRBJ1-2	TGTGCCAGCAGTCTCCTCGGGACAGGTCTCAATGGCTACACCTTC	CASSLLGTGLNGYTF
NA	NA	TRBV4-3	TRBJ2-1	TGCGCCAGCAGCCACGACAGATACAGCGACAATGAGCAGTTCTTC	CASSHDRYSDNEQFF
NA	NA	TRBV12-3/TRBV12-4	TRBJ2-5	TGTGCCAGCAGCTTGACACAGCGCGAGACCCAGTACTTC	CASSLTQRETQYF
NA	TRBD1	TRBV5-5	TRBJ1-2	TGTGCCAGCAGCTTCATGCAAATACAGGGGGCTGGTGGCTACACCTTC	CASSFMQIQGAGGYTF
NA	NA	TRBV6-1	TRBJ2-2	TGTGCCAGCAGGGAACCAGGGCGGGCGGTTACCGGGGAGCTGTTTTTT	CASREPGRAVTGELFF
many	NA	TRBV5-5	TRBJ2-1	TGTGCCAGCAGCTTCCCCACGTTGCAGGGTTCCTACAATGAGCAGTTCTTC	CASSFPTLQGSYNEQFF
NA	NA	TRBV11-2	TRBJ1-2	TGTGCCAGCAGCAAGGGACTGAAGGGCTATGGCTACACCTTC	CASSKGLKGYGYTF
NA	NA	TRBV3-1	TRBJ2-3	TGTGCCAGCAGCCAGGGCACAGGTAACCCCACAGATACGCAGTATTTT	CASSQGTGNPTDTQYF